This TCR beta chain emerged from a study of T-cell memory formation after mild COVID-19. CDR3 length: 15 amino acids. CDR1 is LNHNV, CDR2 YYDKDF, per germline (reference sequence). Trimming cost V 0 bases and J 0 bases, with 8 bases left between them. TCRdb reanalysed the 5' RACE reads using MiXCR and keeps one entry per CDR3 protein. The sample includes around 430,000 distinct CDR3 sequences, 16% of them seen just once. The chain uses TRBV15 and TRBJ1-1; weak D call: TRBD1 (6 bases). The specimen sequenced was PBMCs or a T cell subset sorted from them (not recorded which). The receptor's source is a man younger than 35 who had mild COVID-19 (a few samples of this study predate the infection). Cell type and time point are not known. The CDR3 region has the DNA TGTGCCACCAGCAGAGACAGGGGTGTGAACACTGAAGCTTTCTTT. Its translation: CATSRDRGVNTEAFF.